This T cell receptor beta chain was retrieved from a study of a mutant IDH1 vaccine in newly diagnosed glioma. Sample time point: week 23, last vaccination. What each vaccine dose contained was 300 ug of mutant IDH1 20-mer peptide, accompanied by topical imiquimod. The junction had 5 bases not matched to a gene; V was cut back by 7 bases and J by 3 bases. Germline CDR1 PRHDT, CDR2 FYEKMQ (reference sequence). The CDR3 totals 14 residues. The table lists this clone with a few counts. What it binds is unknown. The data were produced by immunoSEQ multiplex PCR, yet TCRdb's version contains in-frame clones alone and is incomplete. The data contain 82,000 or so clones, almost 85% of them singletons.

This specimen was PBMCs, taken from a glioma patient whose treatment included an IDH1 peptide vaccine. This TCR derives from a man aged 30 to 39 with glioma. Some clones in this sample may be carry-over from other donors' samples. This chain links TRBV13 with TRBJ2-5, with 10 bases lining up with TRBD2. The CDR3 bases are TGTGCCAGCAAACGAGCGGGAGGGAAAGAGACCCAGTACTTC. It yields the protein CASKRAGGKETQYF.